This T cell receptor (beta chain) is from a study of T cells in Graves' hyperthyroidism and ophthalmopathy. Study observations and caveats: Blood also held most thyroid clonotypes expanded beyond 0.001.

A remark on this clonotype: Its target is unknown.

Blood was sampled at initial diagnosis of hyperthyroidism, prior to onset of any ophthalmopathy symptoms. Researchers amplified the TCR beta CDR3 regions from RNA transcripts. Initially, a first-round RT-PCR of the TCR CDR3 employed the HTBI primer set. TCRdb passed the multiplex PCR reads through MiXCR, listing each CDR3 protein once. Altogether 550,000 to 850,000 distinct CDR3 sequences are present, roughly 20% being singletons, with the ten largest covering around 15%. There are 13 residues in the CDR3. Trimming stripped 0 bases from V and 7 bases from J, with 10 bases between. Germline V gene lookup returns CDR1 DFQATT and CDR2 SNEGSKA (reference sequence).

The origin of this receptor is a woman in her forties or fifties with Graves' hyperthyroidism that later progressed to Graves' ophthalmopathy. Sequenced input: blood. V and J are TRBV20-1 and TRBJ1-5; possibly TRBD1 for D (5 bases). In DNA, the CDR3 is TGCAGTGCTAGAGATCCAGGGAGACAGCCCCAGCATTTT. Translated, it gives CSARDPGRQPQHF.